This T cell receptor beta chain emerged from a study of T cells in Graves' hyperthyroidism and ophthalmopathy (dated by TCRdb to between 2018 and 2021). Describing the broader study: To identify TCR V-J signatures that set the groups apart, the researchers used a discovery cohort of about a hundred patients, made up of around 42 with Graves' ophthalmopathy and about 55 with stable Graves' hyperthyroidism. Whether ophthalmopathy could be predicted prospectively was tested in an independent validation cohort made up of roughly 20 hyperthyroidism patients plus 17 patients who later progressed to ophthalmopathy. The 75 to 100 discovery patients were randomly split 7:3 into training and test sets. In more than five Graves' hyperthyroidism patients, the study also compared T-cell repertoires from thyroid tissue with T-cell repertoires from blood. Once sampling was done, hyperthyroidism patients were given methimazole at a starting dose of 30 mg daily, whereas ophthalmopathy patients were given high-dose intravenous methylprednisolone. The paper reports TCR Vbeta CDR3 sequencing of roughly 140 peripheral blood samples: around 45 ophthalmopathy, over 70 hyperthyroidism and approximately 17 progressor patients. On the study overall, not on this receptor specifically: Most expanded thyroid clonotypes (frequency above 0.001) were also found in blood, which suggests that blood repertoires may mirror thyroid immune responses. In cross-validation, a model built on a 13 V-J signature told ophthalmopathy apart from stable hyperthyroidism with just under 90% sensitivity and 81% to 82% specificity, and in testing the same model reached 80%/75%. Sample size was not statistically predetermined, and investigators were not blinded to group allocation. In validation, the model predicted progression to ophthalmopathy a median of about 6.5 months before onset, with roughly 68% sensitivity and just under 75% specificity.

Graves' hyperthyroidism was defined as stable when no progression to ophthalmopathy occurred over 18 months of follow-up. The hyperthyroidism patients were between 18 and 65 years old and newly diagnosed, with a disease duration of less than 2 months. Any patient with an uncontrolled infection, another autoimmune disease, pregnancy or lactation was excluded. Clinical symptoms, serum thyroxine and TRAb, thyroid ultrasound, and orbital computed tomography formed the basis for the diagnoses. Total RNA was extracted with Trizol reagent, and quality was checked on an Agilent 2100 Bioanalyzer. The TCR beta CDR3 regions were amplified from the RNA transcripts. A first-round RT-PCR of the TCR CDR3 used the HTBI primer set with the Qiagen OneStep RT-PCR kit. Libraries were constructed in a second round of multiplex PCR, after which size selection and purification were carried out. The libraries were sequenced on an Illumina HiSeq2000 using paired-end 100 bp reads. Regarding the original processing steps: SOAPnuke was used to process the raw data, throwing out any read that contained adapters or uncalled bases, had a mean Phred below 15, or lacked an exact constant-primer or identifier match. COPE v1.2.5 was used to merge high-quality paired reads, and clonotypes were defined as unique nucleotide sequences. MiTCR v1.1 was used to align clonotypes to the IMGT TRBV, TRBD and TRBJ reference segments. Only V-J combinations with frequency above 0.0001, covering 98% to 99.2% of repertoires, were analysed. A TCS score was defined as the ratio between F50 (clonal expansion) and ExV (chaos), using BLOSUM62-based TCRdist between CDR3 peptides within each V-J. Welch's t-statistics and random forest reduced fewer than 550 V-J features to 10 to 15, which were used in a naive Bayes classifier (R e1071). Through fastp at Q25 and MiXCR, TCRdb rebuilt clones from the public reads, retaining in-frame beta chains. Every entry covers one CDR3 protein and lists the most common genes and DNA from its rows. These V and J calls rely on TCRdb rather than the paper's analysis. Within this sample are some 510,000 distinct CDR3 sequences, with about 43% of them counted one time only. The ten top clones hold 8% to 8.5% of the sample.

Notes on this clonotype: The antigen it binds to is not known. No base qualities exist here, and no much larger clone lies one base off it.

This TCR was recovered from a woman aged 18-29 years with Graves' hyperthyroidism. Donor details come from another sample of the same person, matched by shared clones. The specimen was peripheral blood or thyroid tissue (not recorded which).

The DNA sequence reads TGTGCCAGCAGGATGCTGGGCGAACCCATGGCCAACACTGAAGCTTTCTTT. It translates to CASRMLGEPMANTEAFF. The chain joins TRBV6-1 to TRBJ1-1, with the D gene not confidently named. According to the germline V gene, CDR1 reads MNHNS and CDR2 reads SASEGT. The CDR3, from cysteine to phenylalanine, totals 17 residues. Only the CDR3 region is kept as DNA, spanning 51 bases read in frame from base 1. A distance of 22 bases separates the germline ends of V and J, which lose 6 bases and 2 bases respectively.